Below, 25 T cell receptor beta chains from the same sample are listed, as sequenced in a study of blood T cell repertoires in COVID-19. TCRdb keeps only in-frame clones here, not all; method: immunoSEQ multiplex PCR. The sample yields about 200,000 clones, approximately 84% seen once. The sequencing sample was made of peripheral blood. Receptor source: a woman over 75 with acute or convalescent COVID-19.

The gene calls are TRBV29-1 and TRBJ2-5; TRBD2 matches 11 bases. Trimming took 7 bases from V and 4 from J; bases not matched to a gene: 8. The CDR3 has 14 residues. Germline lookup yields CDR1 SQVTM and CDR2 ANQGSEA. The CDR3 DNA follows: TGCAGCGACATGACTAGCGGGATAACAGAGACCCAGTACTTC. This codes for CSDMTSGITETQYF.

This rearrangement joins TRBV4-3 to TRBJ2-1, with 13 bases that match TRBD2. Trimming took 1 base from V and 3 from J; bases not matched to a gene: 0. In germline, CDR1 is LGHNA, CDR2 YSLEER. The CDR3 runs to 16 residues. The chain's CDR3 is CASSQGLAGGYNEQFF. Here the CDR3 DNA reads TGCGCCAGCAGCCAAGGACTAGCGGGAGGCTACAATGAGCAGTTCTTC.

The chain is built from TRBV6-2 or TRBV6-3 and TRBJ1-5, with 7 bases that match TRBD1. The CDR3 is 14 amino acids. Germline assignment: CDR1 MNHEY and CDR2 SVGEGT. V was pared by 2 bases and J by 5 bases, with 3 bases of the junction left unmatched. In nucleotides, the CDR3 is TGTGCCAGCAGTTACGCACAGGGGCATCAGCCCCAGCATTTT. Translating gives CASSYAQGHQPQHF.

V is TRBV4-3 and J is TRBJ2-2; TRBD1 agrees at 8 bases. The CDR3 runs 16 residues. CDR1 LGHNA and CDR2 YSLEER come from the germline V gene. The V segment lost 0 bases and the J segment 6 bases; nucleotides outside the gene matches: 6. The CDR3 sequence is CASSQDYRQGSGELFF. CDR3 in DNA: TGCGCCAGCAGCCAAGATTATAGACAGGGGTCCGGGGAGCTGTTTTTT.

CDR3 region: CAWSVVLAGVGEQFF. The CDR3 DNA reads TGTGCCTGGAGTGTGGTCCTAGCGGGAGTTGGTGAGCAGTTCTTC. The rearrangement joins TRBV30 to TRBJ2-1; 10 bases fit TRBD2. Germline-derived CDR1 and CDR2 are GTSNPN and SVGIG (reference sequence). V shed 0 bases and J 9 bases; nucleotides not matched to a gene: 8. The CDR3 spans 15 residues. The whole variable domain, filled in from reference TRBV30 and TRBJ2-1, reads SQTIHQWPATLVQPVGSPLSLECTVEGTSNPNLYWYRQAAGRGLQLLFYSVGIGQISSEVPQNLSASRPQDRQFILSSKKLLLSDSGFYLCAWSVVLAGVGEQFFGPGTRLTVL.

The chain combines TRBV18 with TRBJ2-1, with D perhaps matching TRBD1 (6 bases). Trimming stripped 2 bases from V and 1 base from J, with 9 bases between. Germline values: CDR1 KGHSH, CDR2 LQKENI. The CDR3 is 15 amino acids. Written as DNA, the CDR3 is TGTGCCAGCTCACCAGAACAGGGTTCCTACAATGAGCAGTTCTTC. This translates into CASSPEQGSYNEQFF.

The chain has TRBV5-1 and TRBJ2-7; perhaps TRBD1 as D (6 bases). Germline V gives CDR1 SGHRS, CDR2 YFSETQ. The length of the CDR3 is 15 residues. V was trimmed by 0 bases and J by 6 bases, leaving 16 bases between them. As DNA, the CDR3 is TGCGCCAGCAGCTTGGAAGGCGCGGCAGGGGCCGAGCAGTACTTC. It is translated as CASSLEGAAGAEQYF.

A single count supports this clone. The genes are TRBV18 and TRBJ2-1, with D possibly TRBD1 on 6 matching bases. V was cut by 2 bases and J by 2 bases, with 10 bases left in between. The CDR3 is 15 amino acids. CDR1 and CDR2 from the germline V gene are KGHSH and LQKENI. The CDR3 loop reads CASSPGQPTYNEQFF. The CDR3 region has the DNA TGTGCCAGCTCACCAGGACAGCCTACCTACAATGAGCAGTTCTTC. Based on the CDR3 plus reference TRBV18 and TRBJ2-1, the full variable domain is NAGVMQNPRHLVRRRGQEARLRCSPMKGHSHVYWYRQLPEEGLKFMVYLQKENIIDESGMPKERFSAEFPKEGPSILRIQQVVRGDSAAYFCASSPGQPTYNEQFFGPGTRLTVL.

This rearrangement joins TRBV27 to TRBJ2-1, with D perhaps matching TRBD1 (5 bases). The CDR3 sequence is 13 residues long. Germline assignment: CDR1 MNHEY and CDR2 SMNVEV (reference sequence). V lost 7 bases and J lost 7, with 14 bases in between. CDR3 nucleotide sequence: TGTGCCAGCATCCAGGGCATCTATAATGAGCAGTTCTTC. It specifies CASIQGIYNEQFF.

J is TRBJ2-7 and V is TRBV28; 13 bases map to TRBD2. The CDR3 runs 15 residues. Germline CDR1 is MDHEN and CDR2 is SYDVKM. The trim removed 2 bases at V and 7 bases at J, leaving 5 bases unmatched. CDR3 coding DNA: TGTGCCAGCAGTTTACGGACTAGCGGGAGAGAAGAGCAGTACTTC. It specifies CASSLRTSGREEQYF.

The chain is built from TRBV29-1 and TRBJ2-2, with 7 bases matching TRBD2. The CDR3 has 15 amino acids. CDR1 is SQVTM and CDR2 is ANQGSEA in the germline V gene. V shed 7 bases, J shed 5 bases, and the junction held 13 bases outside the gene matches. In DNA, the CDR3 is TGCAGCGCTACGGGGAGGGCTGGGTGGACCGGGGAGCTGTTTTTT. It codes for CSATGRAGWTGELFF.

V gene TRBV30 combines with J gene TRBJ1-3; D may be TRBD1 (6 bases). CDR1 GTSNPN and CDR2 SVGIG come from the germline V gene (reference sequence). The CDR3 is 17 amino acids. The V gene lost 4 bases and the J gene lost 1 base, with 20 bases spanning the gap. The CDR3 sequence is CAWTGVGQPYSGNTIYF. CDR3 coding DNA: TGTGCCTGGACCGGGGTTGGACAGCCCTATTCTGGAAACACCATATATTTT.

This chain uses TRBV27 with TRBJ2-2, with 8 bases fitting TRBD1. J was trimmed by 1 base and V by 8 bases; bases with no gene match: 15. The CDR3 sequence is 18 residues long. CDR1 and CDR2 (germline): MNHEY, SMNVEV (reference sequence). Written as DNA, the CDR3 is TGTGCCAGCCGACCTAAAGCCCAGGGGGCAAAGAACACCGGGGAGCTGTTTTTT. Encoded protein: CASRPKAQGAKNTGELFF.

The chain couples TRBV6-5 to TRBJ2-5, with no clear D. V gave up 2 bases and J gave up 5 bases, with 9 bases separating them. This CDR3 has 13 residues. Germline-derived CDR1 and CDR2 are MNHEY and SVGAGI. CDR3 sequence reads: CASSYPPGETQYF. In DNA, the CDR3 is TGTGCCAGCAGTTACCCCCCTGGCGAGACCCAGTACTTC.

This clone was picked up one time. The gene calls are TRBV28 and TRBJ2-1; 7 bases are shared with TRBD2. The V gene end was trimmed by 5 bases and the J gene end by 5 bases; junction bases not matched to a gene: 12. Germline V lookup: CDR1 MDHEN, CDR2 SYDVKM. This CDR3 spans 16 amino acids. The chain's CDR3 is CASSPKAGTPHNEQFF. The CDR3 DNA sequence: TGTGCCAGCAGTCCTAAAGCGGGAACTCCCCACAATGAGCAGTTCTTC.

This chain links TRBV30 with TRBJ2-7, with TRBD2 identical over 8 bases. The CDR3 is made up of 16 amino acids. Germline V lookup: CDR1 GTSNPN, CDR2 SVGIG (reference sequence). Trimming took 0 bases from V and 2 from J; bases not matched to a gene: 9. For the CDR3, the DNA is TGTGCCTGGAGTGTGGGAGGGGCGGGAGGCCCCTACGAGCAGTACTTC. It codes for CAWSVGGAGGPYEQYF. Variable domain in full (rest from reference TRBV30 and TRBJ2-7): SQTIHQWPATLVQPVGSPLSLECTVEGTSNPNLYWYRQAAGRGLQLLFYSVGIGQISSEVPQNLSASRPQDRQFILSSKKLLLSDSGFYLCAWSVGGAGGPYEQYFGPGTRLTVT.

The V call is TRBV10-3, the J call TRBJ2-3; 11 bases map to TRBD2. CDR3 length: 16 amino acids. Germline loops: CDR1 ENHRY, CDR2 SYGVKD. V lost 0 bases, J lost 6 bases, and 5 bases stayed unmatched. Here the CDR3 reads CAISESVLAGVDTQYF. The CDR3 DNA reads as TGTGCCATCAGTGAGTCGGTACTAGCGGGAGTGGATACGCAGTATTTT.

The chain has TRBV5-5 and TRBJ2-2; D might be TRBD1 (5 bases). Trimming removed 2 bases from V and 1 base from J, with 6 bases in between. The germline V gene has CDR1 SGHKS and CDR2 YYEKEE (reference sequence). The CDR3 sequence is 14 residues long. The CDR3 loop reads CASSFQGNTGELFF. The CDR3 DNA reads TGTGCCAGCAGCTTTCAGGGGAACACCGGGGAGCTGTTTTTT.

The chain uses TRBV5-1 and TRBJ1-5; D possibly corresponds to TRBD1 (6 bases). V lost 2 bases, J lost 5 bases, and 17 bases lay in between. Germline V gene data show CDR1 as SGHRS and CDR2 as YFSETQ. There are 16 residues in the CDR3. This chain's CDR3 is CASSLNPQGLDQPQHF. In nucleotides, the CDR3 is TGCGCCAGCAGCTTAAACCCCCAGGGGCTGGATCAGCCCCAGCATTTT.

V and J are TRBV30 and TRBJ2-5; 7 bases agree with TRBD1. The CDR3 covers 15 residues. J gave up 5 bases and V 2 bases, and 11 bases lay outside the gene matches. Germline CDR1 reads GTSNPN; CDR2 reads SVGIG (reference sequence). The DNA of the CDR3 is TGTGCCTGGAGTCCAACCGGGACAGTCGGGGAGACCCAGTACTTC. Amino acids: CAWSPTGTVGETQYF.

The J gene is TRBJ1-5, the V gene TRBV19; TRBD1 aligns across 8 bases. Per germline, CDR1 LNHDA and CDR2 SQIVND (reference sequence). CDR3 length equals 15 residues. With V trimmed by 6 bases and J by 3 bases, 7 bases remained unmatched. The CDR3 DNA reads TGTGCCAGTAGGGACAGGGATGGGTACAATCAGCCCCAGCATTTT. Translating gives CASRDRDGYNQPQHF.

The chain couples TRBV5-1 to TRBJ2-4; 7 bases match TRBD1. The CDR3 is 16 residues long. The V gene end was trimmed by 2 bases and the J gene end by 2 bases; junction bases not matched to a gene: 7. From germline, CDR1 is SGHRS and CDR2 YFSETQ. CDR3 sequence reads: CASSFLTGMTKNIQYF. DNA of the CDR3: TGCGCCAGCAGCTTCCTGACAGGGATGACCAAAAACATTCAGTACTTC.

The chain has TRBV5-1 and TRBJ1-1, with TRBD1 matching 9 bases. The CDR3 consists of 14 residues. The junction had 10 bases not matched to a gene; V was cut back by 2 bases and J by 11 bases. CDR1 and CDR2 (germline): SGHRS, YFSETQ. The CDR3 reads CASSLADRGGSAFF. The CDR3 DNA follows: TGCGCCAGCAGCTTAGCGGACAGGGGAGGTTCCGCTTTCTTT.

The CDR3 coding sequence is TGTGCCAGCAGCCGCGCAGGACTAGCGGGGGGCTCCTACAATGAGCAGTTCTTC. This gives the protein CASSRAGLAGGSYNEQFF. V and J are TRBV7-9 and TRBJ2-1, with 14 bases matching TRBD2. After removal of 5 bases from V and 0 bases from J, the junction contained 6 bases not matched to a gene. Germline values: CDR1 SEHNR, CDR2 FQNEAQ (reference sequence). This CDR3 comprises 18 residues.

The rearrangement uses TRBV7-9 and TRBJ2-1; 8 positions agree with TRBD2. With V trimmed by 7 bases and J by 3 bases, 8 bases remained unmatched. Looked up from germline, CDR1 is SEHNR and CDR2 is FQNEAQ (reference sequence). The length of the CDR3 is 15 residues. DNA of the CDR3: TGTGCCAGCACCCCACCAAGCGGGGGCTACAATGAGCAGTTCTTC. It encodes CASTPPSGGYNEQFF.